Shown below are 25 T cell receptor beta chains from a single sample sequenced in a study of early T cells in non-severe SARS-CoV-2 infection. A single record per CDR3 protein comes from TCRdb applying MiXCR to the 5' RACE reads. The sample shows 100,000 to 130,000 distinct CDR3 sequences, around 10% of them seen only once. The source material was whole blood. These receptors all come from an adult who was a healthcare worker with PCR-confirmed SARS-CoV-2 infection or an uninfected control (not recorded which).

In its sample, this clonotype was seen a few times. V and J are TRBV4-1 and TRBJ2-7; D unclear. The CDR3 contains 14 residues. V was pared by 0 bases and J by 5 bases, with 11 bases between. The germline V gene encodes CDR1 MGHRA and CDR2 YSYEKL. The CDR3 coding sequence is TGCGCCAGCAGCCAAGAGGACGGCACGGACGAGCAGTACTTC. It encodes CASSQEDGTDEQYF.

V is TRBV6-1 and J is TRBJ1-4, with D unclear. Germline CDR1 and CDR2: MNHNS and SASEGT. The CDR3 covers 11 residues. The V gene lost 6 bases and the J gene lost 7 bases, with 6 bases spanning the gap. The CDR3 region is CASRNTEKLFF. DNA for the CDR3: TGTGCCAGCAGGAACACTGAAAAACTGTTTTTT.

This rearrangement joins TRBV2 to TRBJ1-2; D is perhaps TRBD1 (5 bases). Germline CDR1 is SNHLY and CDR2 is FYNNEI. Between the trimmed V and J ends, which lost 6 bases and 1 base, there was a span of 12 bases. The CDR3 is 14 amino acids. The CDR3 nucleotides are TGTGCCAGCAGCGGGCAGAGGGGTAACTATGGCTACACCTTC. Translation: CASSGQRGNYGYTF.

This clonotype was counted only a few times. The chain links TRBV20-1 to TRBJ1-4; 7 positions agree with TRBD1. The V gene end was trimmed by 7 bases and the J gene end by 10 bases; junction bases not matched to a gene: 12. The CDR3 length is 13 residues. The germline CDR1 and CDR2 sequences are DFQATT and SNEGSKA (reference sequence). DNA of the CDR3: TGCAGTGGCCCTGACAGGGCGGGGGGAAAACTGTTTTTT. It is translated as CSGPDRAGGKLFF.

This clonotype appeared a few times. The chain carries TRBV28 and TRBJ2-4; D perhaps matches TRBD1 (6 bases). Germline CDR1 is MDHEN and CDR2 is SYDVKM. There are 11 residues in the CDR3. The ends were cut back, 10 bases at V and 9 bases at J, with 13 bases in the middle. This chain's CDR3 is CAIDTGPIQYF. The CDR3 DNA is TGTGCCATAGACACAGGGCCCATTCAGTACTTC.

This clonotype occurred a few times. V usage is TRBV9 and J usage is TRBJ2-1; D is ambiguous. Germline V gene lookup returns CDR1 SGDLS and CDR2 YYNGEE. There are 13 residues in the CDR3. The V gene lost 0 bases and the J gene lost 7 bases, with 8 bases spanning the gap. DNA of the CDR3: TGTGCCAGCAGCGTAGAATGGTTGAATGAGCAGTTCTTC. It encodes CASSVEWLNEQFF.

This clonotype was counted at least ten times. The rearrangement links TRBV7-2 to TRBJ2-7; TRBD1 is a possible D gene (7 bases). Germline assignment: CDR1 SGHTA and CDR2 FQGNSA. This CDR3 has 16 amino acids. V dropped 3 bases and J dropped 3 bases, with 18 bases sitting between them. CDR3: CASSLKGARLGYEQYF. DNA for the CDR3: TGTGCCAGCAGCTTGAAGGGGGCTCGACTAGGCTACGAGCAGTACTTC.

This clonotype was observed many times. The genes are TRBV5-1 and TRBJ2-3; D unclear. Germline CDR1 reads SGHRS; CDR2 reads YFSETQ. Trimming pared 7 bases from V and 4 bases from J, leaving 16 bases between. CDR3 length equals 14 residues. Here the CDR3 DNA reads TGCGCCAGCGTCGACCCCGGTCTCCCAGATACGCAGTATTTT. Translated: CASVDPGLPDTQYF.

This clonotype was counted between two and nine times. For the CDR3, the DNA is TGCGCCAGCAGCCAAGAAGTGAGCCAAACTGGGGCCAACGTCCTGACTTTC. This encodes CASSQEVSQTGANVLTF. The rearrangement links TRBV4-3 to TRBJ2-6; D gene ambiguous. The length of the CDR3 is 17 residues. Germline V gene sequence: CDR1 LGHNA, CDR2 YSLEER. Trimming shortened V by 0 bases and J by 2 bases, and 11 bases separated the two germline ends.

This clonotype occurred a few times. The V and J genes are TRBV4-3 and TRBJ2-1; D is possibly TRBD2 (6 bases). Trimming took 1 base from V and 7 from J, leaving 14 bases between them. Germline V gene lookup returns CDR1 LGHNA and CDR2 YSLEER. The length of the CDR3 is 15 residues. The CDR3 sequence is CASSQGLGDVNEQFF. The CDR3 DNA is TGCGCCAGCAGCCAAGGACTAGGGGATGTAAATGAGCAGTTCTTC.

The gene calls are TRBV29-1 and TRBJ1-1; the D is unclear. Germline V lookup: CDR1 SQVTM, CDR2 ANQGSEA. V lost 7 bases to trimming and J lost 0 bases, with 9 bases between them. The length of the CDR3 is 12 residues. CDR3 sequence: CSGRVMNTEAFF. In DNA form, the CDR3 reads TGCAGCGGAAGGGTCATGAACACTGAAGCTTTCTTT. Together with reference TRBV29-1 and TRBJ1-1, the CDR3 gives the full variable domain: SAVISQKPSRDICQRGTSLTIQCQVDSQVTMMFWYRQQPGQSLTLIATANQGSEATYESGFVIDKFPISRPNLTFSTLTVSNMSPEDSSIYLCSGRVMNTEAFFGQGTRLTVV.

The chain links TRBV28 to TRBJ2-7; D unclear. The germline V and J ends were trimmed by 2 bases and 7 bases, with 9 bases remaining between them. CDR3 size: 12 residues. Per the germline V gene, CDR1 is MDHEN and CDR2 is SYDVKM. Here the CDR3 reads CASSLSLEEQYF. The CDR3 DNA follows: TGTGCCAGCAGTTTAAGTCTGGAAGAGCAGTACTTC.

The CDR3 region is CASSVGGSSSYNEQFF. The CDR3 DNA sequence: TGTGCCAGCAGCGTAGGCGGGTCTAGCTCCTACAATGAGCAGTTCTTC. The chain links TRBV9 to TRBJ2-1; a weak D match, TRBD2 (5 bases). The CDR3 totals 16 residues. Germline CDR1 is SGDLS and CDR2 is YYNGEE. The germline V and J ends were trimmed by 0 bases and 0 bases, with 10 bases remaining between them.

The chain uses TRBV7-9 and TRBJ2-5, with TRBD2 identical over 8 bases. V lost 5 bases and J lost 2; bases outside the gene matches: 10. The CDR3 runs 16 residues. CDR1 SEHNR and CDR2 FQNEAQ come from the germline V gene (reference sequence). The CDR3 spells CASSHWATSAQETQYF. The CDR3, as DNA: TGTGCCAGCAGCCATTGGGCGACTAGCGCGCAAGAGACCCAGTACTTC.

This clonotype showed up many times. The genes are TRBV25-1 and TRBJ1-5; the D gene is possibly TRBD1 (5 bases). The CDR3 runs 14 residues. Germline V gene data show CDR1 as MGHDK and CDR2 as SYGVNS. Trimming removed 4 bases from V and 7 bases from J, with 14 bases in between. The CDR3 is CASSGEGRGQPQHF. The CDR3 DNA reads TGTGCCAGCAGTGGTGAGGGACGTGGGCAGCCCCAGCATTTT.

Note on this clonotype: This is likely a read error, given that the CDR3 carries no conserved phenylalanine or tryptophan at its end. CDR3 residues: CASSVGGSPSYEQYL. CDR3 in DNA: TGTGCCAGCAGCGTAGGCGGGAGTCCGTCCTACGAGCAGTACTTG. This chain connects TRBV9 to TRBJ2-7; 7 nucleotides match TRBD2. V gave up 0 bases and J gave up 1 base; unmatched junction bases: 4. The CDR3 contains 15 residues. The germline V gene encodes CDR1 SGDLS and CDR2 YYNGEE.

This clonotype occurred many times. V gene TRBV12-3 or TRBV12-4 combines with J gene TRBJ2-5; TRBD1 might be the D (8 bases). Between the trimmed V and J ends, which lost 4 bases and 7 bases, there was a span of 19 bases. The CDR3 covers 15 residues. The CDR3 sequence: CASSSTGEGKGTQYF. CDR3 nucleotides: TGTGCCAGCAGTTCGACAGGGGAGGGAAAAGGGACCCAGTACTTC.

This chain joins TRBV7-2 and TRBJ2-5, with D unclear. CDR1 is SGHTA, CDR2 FQGNSA, per germline. The CDR3 contains 13 residues. The germline V and J ends were trimmed by 1 base and 0 bases, with 3 bases remaining between them. CDR3 DNA: TGTGCCAGCAGCTTAGTGCACCAAGAGACCCAGTACTTC. This sequence encodes CASSLVHQETQYF.

In this sample, this clonotype turned up many times. This chain joins TRBV7-8 and TRBJ2-3, with 9 bases fitting TRBD1. Germline V CDR1 and CDR2: SGHVS, FQNEAQ. The CDR3 sequence is 14 residues long. Trimming at V came to 7 bases and at J to 4 bases, leaving 6 bases not matched to a gene. The CDR3 DNA reads TGTGCCAGCACCCGGACAGGGGTTGCAGATACGCAGTATTTT. Amino acid sequence: CASTRTGVADTQYF.

This clonotype was seen many times. The V call is TRBV5-8, the J call TRBJ1-3, with D hard to call. CDR3 size: 12 residues. V was clipped by 5 bases and J by 4 bases, with 7 bases between them. Germline CDR1 is SGHTS and CDR2 is YDEGEE. The CDR3 DNA is TGTGCCAGCAGGGGTTCCGGAAACACCATATATTTT. Translation gives CASRGSGNTIYF.

This chain links TRBV29-1 with TRBJ1-2; D may be TRBD1 (5 bases). Germline CDR1 reads SQVTM; CDR2 reads ANQGSEA. The CDR3 is made up of 14 amino acids. V was clipped by 5 bases and J by 8 bases, with 21 bases between them. The CDR3: CSVLSYQGLPGYTF. In DNA, the CDR3 is TGCAGCGTTCTCAGCTATCAGGGCCTGCCGGGCTACACCTTC.

The V and J genes are TRBV4-3 and TRBJ1-2; 12 bases line up with TRBD1. Trimming at V came to 8 bases and at J to 6 bases, leaving 10 bases not matched to a gene. The germline gives CDR1 LGHNA, CDR2 YSLEER. This CDR3 region has 15 residues. The CDR3 is CASGDRGQSPDGYTF. Written as DNA, the CDR3 is TGCGCCAGCGGGGACAGGGGGCAATCTCCGGATGGCTACACCTTC.

The CDR3 here is CASSSLASGELFF. The CDR3 nucleotides read TGCGCCAGCAGCTCCTTAGCGAGCGGGGAGCTGTTTTTT. The V call is TRBV5-1, the J call TRBJ2-2; a possible D gene is TRBD2 (5 bases). The germline V and J ends were trimmed by 3 bases and 7 bases, with 10 bases remaining between them. CDR3 length: 13 residues. Looked up from germline, CDR1 is SGHRS and CDR2 is YFSETQ.

This chain links TRBV29-1 with TRBJ1-1; D is uncertain. The CDR3 totals 12 residues. V was shortened by 7 bases and J by 0 bases, with 9 bases between the two germline ends. From germline, CDR1 is SQVTM and CDR2 ANQGSEA. The CDR3 region is CSAEGLNTEAFF. The CDR3 DNA reads as TGCAGCGCAGAGGGATTGAACACTGAAGCTTTCTTT.

This clonotype appeared many times. The rearrangement joins TRBV5-4 to TRBJ2-7; D tentatively fits TRBD1 or TRBD2 (5 bases each). Trimming removed 3 bases from V and 6 bases from J, with 10 bases in between. Germline V lookup: CDR1 SGHNT, CDR2 YYREEE (reference sequence). The CDR3 extends over 12 amino acids. The DNA of the CDR3 is TGTGCCAGCAGCTCGCCTGGGGGCGAGCAGTACTTC. Its translation: CASSSPGGEQYF.